This T cell receptor (beta chain) was recorded in a study of Graves' ophthalmopathy and Graves' hyperthyroidism. No progression to ophthalmopathy over 18 months defined stable hyperthyroidism. Orbital computed tomography and thyroid ultrasound, along with TRAb, serum thyroxine and clinical symptoms, underpinned diagnosis. Investigators amplified TCR beta CDR3 regions from RNA transcripts. An initial RT-PCR round employing HTBI primers preceded a second-round multiplex PCR. MiXCR, applied by TCRdb to the multiplex PCR reads, yields one record per CDR3 protein. In the table there are roughly 610,000 distinct CDR3 sequences, approximately 21% of which are singletons. Study-level results: Ophthalmopathy and stable hyperthyroidism were discriminated by a 13-signature model, with roughly 90% sensitivity and approximately 77% specificity. It was with 70.59% sensitivity and just under 75% specificity that the model predicted ophthalmopathy progression.

The CDR3 length is 15 residues. The J segment lost 7 bases and the V segment lost 0 bases, leaving 8 bases of the junction unmatched. Germline lookup yields CDR1 ENHRY and CDR2 SYGVKD. This clonotype has a count of ten or more. Its target is not known. The sample was peripheral blood. This rearrangement joins TRBV10-3 to TRBJ2-7; 8 bases align to TRBD1. This TCR was sampled from a woman under 30 with stable Graves' hyperthyroidism. Some clones in this sample may be carry-over from other donors' samples. The CDR3 nucleotides read TGTGCCATCAGTGAGTCTAGACAGGGGATGAGGGAGCAGTACTTC. Its translation: CAISESRQGMREQYF.